This T cell receptor beta chain was sequenced for a study of cytomegalovirus exposure and HLA in healthy donors. Study-wide results and caveats: Per a prior analysis, the majority of TCR beta V segments were productive roughly 90% or roughly 30% of the time.

A remark on this clone: As yet, its antigen is unknown.

Researchers ran the PCR with 60 Vbeta and 13 Jbeta primers. Profiling relied on immunoSEQ multiplex PCR, and the TCRdb table lists in-frame clones only, not all of them. The table has some 240,000 clones, around 90% seen once. The V segment lost 2 bases and the J segment 4 bases; nucleotides outside the gene matches: 10. CDR1 is GTSNPN, CDR2 SVGIG, per germline (reference sequence). The CDR3 is 15 residues long. The TCR comes from a girl aged 2-10 years in good health and CMV-seronegative. Sequencing was carried out using PBMCs. The chain couples TRBV30 to TRBJ1-2, with 7 bases matching TRBD1. CDR3 in amino acids: CAWSPSGDSAYGYTF. The CDR3 bases are TGTGCCTGGAGTCCATCAGGGGACAGCGCCTATGGCTACACCTTC.